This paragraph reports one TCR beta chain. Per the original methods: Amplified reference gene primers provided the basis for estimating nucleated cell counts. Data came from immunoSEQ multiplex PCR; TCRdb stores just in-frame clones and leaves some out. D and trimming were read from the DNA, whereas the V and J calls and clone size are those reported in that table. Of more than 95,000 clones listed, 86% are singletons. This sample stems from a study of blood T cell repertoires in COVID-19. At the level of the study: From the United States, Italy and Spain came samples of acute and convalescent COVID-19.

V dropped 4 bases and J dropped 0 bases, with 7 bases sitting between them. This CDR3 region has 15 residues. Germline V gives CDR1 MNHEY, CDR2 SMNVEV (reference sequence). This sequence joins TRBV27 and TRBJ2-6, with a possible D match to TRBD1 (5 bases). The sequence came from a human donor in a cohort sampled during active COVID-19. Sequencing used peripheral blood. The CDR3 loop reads CASSSRASGANVLTF. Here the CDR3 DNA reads TGTGCCAGCAGTTCCAGGGCCTCTGGGGCCAACGTCCTGACTTTC.